What follows is one TCR beta chain and its context. The target of this receptor is not known. One base away there is no much larger clone; base qualities are not given. These data are taken from a study of shared clonotypes between healthy human individuals (dated by TCRdb to 2018 to 2021). For the wider study: A couple of women and a few men aged 18 to 49 years were included in the cohort. Blood TCR repertoires of a handful of healthy adults were deeply sequenced to estimate repertoire size and the extent of clonotype sharing between individuals. To increase sequencing depth and limit assay-specific biases, different laboratories used diverse techniques to prepare libraries and sequence TCR repertoires. Per donor, leukapheresis produced somewhere between about 0.9 and 9.5 billion PBMCs. Per donor, three plates each were used for CD4 naive and CD4 memory, two for CD8 naive, and one for CD8 memory. Results and caveats for the whole study, not just this receptor: Sampling was restricted to blood, and TCR repertoires in tissues likely differ from the TCR repertoires found in blood. The genetic and exposure-history diversity represented was limited by the small number of donors. Across several donors, approximately 5% of naive CD4, roughly 3.4% of naive CD8, about 2.3% of memory CD4, and under 0.45% of memory CD8 clonotypes were shared. Incomplete sequencing was indicated by rarefaction of sorted-subset datasets, despite the large sequencing depth. Higher generation probabilities were observed for clonotypes shared by all four sorted-subset donors than for non-shared clonotypes. Estimated clonotype richness was generally larger for naive than for memory subsets. Pairwise subsampling indicated that sequencing depth was expected to affect the degree of clonotype sharing among donors.

The germline V end is reduced by 1 base and the J end by 4 bases; junction bases left unmatched: 3. The CDR3, from cysteine to phenylalanine, totals 16 residues. Of the read, only the CDR3 DNA is kept; its 48 bases are in frame from base 1. From a lookup of the germline V gene, CDR1 and CDR2 are SGHRS and YFSETQ. Using the deep immunoSEQ assay, TCR CDR3 regions were amplified from genomic DNA by multiplex PCR. Extracted genomic DNA from each cell subset was spread evenly across all wells of several immunoSEQ 96-well plates, with each plate serving as a replicate. For sorted subsets, 200 ng of genomic DNA, equivalent to 30,000 or so T cell genomes, went into each replicate PCR. Purified libraries were quantified with a Qubit 3.0 fluorometer, sized on a Bioanalyzer 2100, and re-quantified with the KAPA Library Quantification kit. Every immunoSEQ 96-well plate was sequenced on a dedicated single-read 150-cycle Illumina NextSeq 550 flow cell. The original methods were these. Because the immunoSEQ output held only junctional sequences and lacked quality scores, the filtering could not match the filtering applied to full-length reads. To assign V/J genes and CDR3, sequences were annotated against IMGT germline references using PyIR, a Python wrapper for IgBLAST v1.9. Any read was removed if the V/J assignment was weak (E-value above 1e-6), the CDR3 was missing, or the read contained stop codons, out-of-frame junctions, or ambiguous translated residues. A V3J clonotype was defined by an identical inferred V gene, J gene, and CDR3 amino acid sequence. The percentage overlap between two repertoires was calculated by dividing the number of shared unique clonotypes by the size of the smaller repertoire. RTK rarefaction, the Chao1 estimator, and Recon v2.1 estimates of unobserved clonotypes were used to assess repertoire richness. OLGA was used to compute generation probabilities for all TCRbeta clonotypes that the gDNA method yielded from a few donors. Imported from immuneACCESS, the table was reduced by TCRdb to in-frame sequences with V and J called. These copies leave out some clones; in studies compared against another copy, an unresolved V gene accounts for under half, and the cause of the remainder is not known. V and J calls and clone size are given by that table; D and trimming were obtained from the DNA. The sample table records over a million clones; approximately 97% of these occur just once. Roughly 1.2% of the sample goes to the ten largest clones.

Healthy HIV-negative adults with no recently reported acute infections or vaccinations were included as donors. Every donor was a Caucasian adult living in Nashville, Tennessee, USA. CD4+ T cells were enriched by magnetic negative selection, after which naive cells were positively selected on CD45RA and the negative fraction was taken as the memory subset. Blood was obtained by leukapheresis, after which PBMCs were separated by Ficoll-Histopaque density gradient centrifugation and cryopreserved in liquid nitrogen vapor phase. Purity and quantity of every magnetically sorted T cell population were checked by analytical flow cytometry. Genomic DNA was isolated from each sorted fraction and quantified by UV absorbance on a Nanodrop 2000c.

The specimen sequenced was naive CD4+ T cells sorted from blood. The sample's cell subset or site label, decoded: CD45RA+ positively selected. This TCR was recovered from a man aged 25 to 45 in good health. This receptor chain uses TRBV5-1 and TRBJ2-1, and 12 bases in between align with TRBD2. In nucleotides, the sequence is TGCGCCAGCAGCTTGAGGACTAGCGGGGAGTACAATGAGCAGTTCTTC. Translated, it reads CASSLRTSGEYNEQFF. Reference TRBV5-1 and TRBJ2-1 genes cover what lies past the CDR3, so the full variable domain is KAGVTQTPRYLIKTRGQQVTLSCSPISGHRSVSWYQQTPGQGLQFLFEYFSETQRNKGNFPGRFSGRQFSNSRSEMNVSTLELGDSALYLCASSLRTSGEYNEQFFGPGTRLTVL.